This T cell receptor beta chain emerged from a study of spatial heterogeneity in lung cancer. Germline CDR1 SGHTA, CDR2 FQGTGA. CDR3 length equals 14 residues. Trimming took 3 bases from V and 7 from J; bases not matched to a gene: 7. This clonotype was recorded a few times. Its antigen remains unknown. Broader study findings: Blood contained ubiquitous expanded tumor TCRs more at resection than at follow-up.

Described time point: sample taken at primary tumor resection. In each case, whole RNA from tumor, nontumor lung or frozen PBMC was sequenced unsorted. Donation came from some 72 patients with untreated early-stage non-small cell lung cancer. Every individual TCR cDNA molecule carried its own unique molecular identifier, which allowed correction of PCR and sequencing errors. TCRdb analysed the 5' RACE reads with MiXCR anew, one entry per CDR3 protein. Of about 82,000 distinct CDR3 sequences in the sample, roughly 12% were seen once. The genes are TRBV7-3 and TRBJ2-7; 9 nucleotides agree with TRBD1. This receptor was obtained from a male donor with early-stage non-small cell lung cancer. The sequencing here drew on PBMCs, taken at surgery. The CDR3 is CASSLTGGEQEQYF. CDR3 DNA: TGTGCCAGCAGCTTGACAGGGGGTGAACAGGAGCAGTACTTC.